One TCR beta chain is described in this entry. As yet, its antigen is unknown. This entry is derived from a study of cytomegalovirus exposure and HLA in healthy donors. General observations from the study: Roughly even sequencing depth across donors was the assumption behind the presence/absence analyses. The HLA-A and HLA-B alleles of most subjects were reportedly predicted accurately from TCR beta sequences.

The CDR3 runs to 16 residues. In germline, CDR1 is GTSNPN, CDR2 SVGIG (reference sequence). The V end was cut by 3 bases, the J end by 2 bases, with 17 bases between. The PCR made use of 60 Vbeta and 13 Jbeta primers. Method: immunoSEQ multiplex PCR; TCRdb's copy keeps in-frame clones and lacks some. The sample contains approximately 160,000 clones, roughly four fifths of which appear only once. The sequence came from a woman aged 35 to 49 in good health and CMV-seronegative. This sequence joins TRBV30 and TRBJ1-5, with D possibly TRBD1 on 6 matching bases. The sequenced sample was PBMCs. DNA for the CDR3: TGTGCCTGGAGCCCGACCGGGACATTGGGCAATCAGCCCCAGCATTTT. Its translation is CAWSPTGTLGNQPQHF. The variable domain in full, completed from reference TRBV30 and TRBJ1-5, reads SQTIHQWPATLVQPVGSPLSLECTVEGTSNPNLYWYRQAAGRGLQLLFYSVGIGQISSEVPQNLSASRPQDRQFILSSKKLLLSDSGFYLCAWSPTGTLGNQPQHFGDGTRLSIL.